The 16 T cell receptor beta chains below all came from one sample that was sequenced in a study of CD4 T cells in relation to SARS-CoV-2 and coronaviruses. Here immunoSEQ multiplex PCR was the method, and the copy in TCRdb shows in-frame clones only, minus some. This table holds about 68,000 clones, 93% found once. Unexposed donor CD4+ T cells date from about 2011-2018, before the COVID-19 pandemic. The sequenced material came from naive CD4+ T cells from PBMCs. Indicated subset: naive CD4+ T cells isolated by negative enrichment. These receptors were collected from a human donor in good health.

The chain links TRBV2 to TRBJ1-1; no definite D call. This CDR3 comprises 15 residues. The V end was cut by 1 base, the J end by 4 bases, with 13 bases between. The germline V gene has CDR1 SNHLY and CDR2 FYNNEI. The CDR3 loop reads CASSEEPGIGTEAFF. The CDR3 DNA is TGTGCCAGCAGTGAAGAGCCGGGGATAGGCACTGAAGCTTTCTTT.

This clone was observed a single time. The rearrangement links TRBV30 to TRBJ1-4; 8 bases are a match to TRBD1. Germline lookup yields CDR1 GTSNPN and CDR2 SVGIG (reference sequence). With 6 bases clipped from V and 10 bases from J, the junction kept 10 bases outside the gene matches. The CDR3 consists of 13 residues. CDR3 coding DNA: TGTGCCTGCGCACCAGGACAGGGTCGAAAACTGTTTTTT. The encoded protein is CACAPGQGRKLFF.

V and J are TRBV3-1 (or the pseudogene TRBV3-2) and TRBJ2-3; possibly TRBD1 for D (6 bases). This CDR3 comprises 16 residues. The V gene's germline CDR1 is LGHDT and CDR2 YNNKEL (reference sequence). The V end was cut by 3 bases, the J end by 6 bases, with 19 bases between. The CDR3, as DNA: TGTGCCAGCAGCCACTACATGACAGGAGGACGGGATACGCAGTATTTT. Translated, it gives CASSHYMTGGRDTQYF.

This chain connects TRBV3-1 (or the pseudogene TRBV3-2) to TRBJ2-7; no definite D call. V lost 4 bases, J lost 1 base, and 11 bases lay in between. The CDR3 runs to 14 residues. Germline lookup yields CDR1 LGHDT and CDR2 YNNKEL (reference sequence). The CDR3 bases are TGTGCCAGCAGCCCCCGAGCCGTTTCCTACGAGCAGTACTTC. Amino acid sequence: CASSPRAVSYEQYF.

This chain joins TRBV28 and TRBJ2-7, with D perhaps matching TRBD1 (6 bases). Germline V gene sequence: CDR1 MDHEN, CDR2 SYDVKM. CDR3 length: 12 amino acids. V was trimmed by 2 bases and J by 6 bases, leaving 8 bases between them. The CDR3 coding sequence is TGTGCCAGCAGTTTAGGCAGGGGCGAGCAGTACTTC. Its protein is CASSLGRGEQYF.

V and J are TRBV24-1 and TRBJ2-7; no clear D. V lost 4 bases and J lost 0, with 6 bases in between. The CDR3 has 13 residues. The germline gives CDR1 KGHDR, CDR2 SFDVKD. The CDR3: CATSEGSSYEQYF. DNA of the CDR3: TGTGCCACCAGTGAGGGAAGCTCCTACGAGCAGTACTTC.

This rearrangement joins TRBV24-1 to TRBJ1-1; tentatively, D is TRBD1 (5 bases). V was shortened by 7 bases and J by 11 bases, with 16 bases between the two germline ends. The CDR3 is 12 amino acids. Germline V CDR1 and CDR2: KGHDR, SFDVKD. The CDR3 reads CATRMGTRWAFF. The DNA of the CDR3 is TGTGCCACCAGGATGGGGACCCGTTGGGCTTTCTTT.

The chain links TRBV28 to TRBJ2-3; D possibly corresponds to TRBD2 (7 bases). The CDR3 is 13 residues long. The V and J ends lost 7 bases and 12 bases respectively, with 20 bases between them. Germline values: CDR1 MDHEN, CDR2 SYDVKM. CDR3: CASTPRGGVDQYF. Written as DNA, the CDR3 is TGTGCCAGCACCCCAAGGGGGGGAGTGGATCAGTATTTT.

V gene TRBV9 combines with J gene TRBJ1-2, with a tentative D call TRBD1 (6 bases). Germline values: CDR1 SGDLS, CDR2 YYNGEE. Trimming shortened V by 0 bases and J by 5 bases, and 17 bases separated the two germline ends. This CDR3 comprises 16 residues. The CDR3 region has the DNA TGTGCCAGCAGCGTAGACCCCGCACAGGGCTTATATGGCTACACCTTC. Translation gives CASSVDPAQGLYGYTF.

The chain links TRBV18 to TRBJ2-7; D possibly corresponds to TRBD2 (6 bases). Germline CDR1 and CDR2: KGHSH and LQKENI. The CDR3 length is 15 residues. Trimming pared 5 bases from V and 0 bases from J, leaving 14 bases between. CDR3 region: CASSGRQTSSYEQYF. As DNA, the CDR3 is TGTGCCAGCTCAGGACGACAGACTAGCTCCTACGAGCAGTACTTC.

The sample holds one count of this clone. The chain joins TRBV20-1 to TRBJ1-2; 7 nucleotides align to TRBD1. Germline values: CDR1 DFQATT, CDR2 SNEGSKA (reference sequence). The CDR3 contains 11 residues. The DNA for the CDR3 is TGCACTAGAGACAGGGTTTCTGGCTACACCTTC. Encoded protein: CTRDRVSGYTF.

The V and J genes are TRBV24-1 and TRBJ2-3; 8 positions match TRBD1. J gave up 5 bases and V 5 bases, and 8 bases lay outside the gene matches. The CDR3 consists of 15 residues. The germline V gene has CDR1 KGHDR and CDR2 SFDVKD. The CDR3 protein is CATSGQGAVLDTQYF. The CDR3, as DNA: TGTGCCACCAGTGGGCAGGGGGCTGTATTAGATACGCAGTATTTT.

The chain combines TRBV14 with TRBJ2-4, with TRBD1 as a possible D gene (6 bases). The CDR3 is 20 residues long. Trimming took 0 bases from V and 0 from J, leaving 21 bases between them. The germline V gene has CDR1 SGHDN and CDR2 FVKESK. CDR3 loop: CASSQDSRGTLELAKNIQYF. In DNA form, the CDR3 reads TGTGCCAGCAGCCAAGATTCGAGGGGGACGCTTGAGCTAGCCAAAAACATTCAGTACTTC.

CDR3 bases: TGTGCCAGCAGTGCAACCATCATAACACAGGGTAGCAATCAGCCCCAGCATTTT. Protein sequence: CASSATIITQGSNQPQHF. The chain couples TRBV6-1 to TRBJ1-5, with D perhaps matching TRBD1 (6 bases). Looked up from germline, CDR1 is MNHNS and CDR2 is SASEGT. V lost 4 bases to trimming and J lost 0 bases, with 19 bases between them. There are 18 residues in the CDR3.

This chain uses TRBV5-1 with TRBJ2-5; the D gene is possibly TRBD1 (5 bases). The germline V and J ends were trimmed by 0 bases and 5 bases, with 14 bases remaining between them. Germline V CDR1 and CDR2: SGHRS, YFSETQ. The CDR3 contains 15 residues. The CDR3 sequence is CASSLDRPSSETQYF. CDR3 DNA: TGCGCCAGCAGCTTGGACAGGCCCTCGTCCGAGACCCAGTACTTC.

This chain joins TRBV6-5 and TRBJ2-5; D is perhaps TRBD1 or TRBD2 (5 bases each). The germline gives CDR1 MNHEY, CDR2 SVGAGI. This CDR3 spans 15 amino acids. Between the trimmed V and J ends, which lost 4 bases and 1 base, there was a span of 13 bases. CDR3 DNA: TGTGCCAGCAGTTTAAGCGGCACAGGCCAAGAGACCCAGTACTTC. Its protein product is CASSLSGTGQETQYF.